The T cell receptor (beta chain) described here comes from a study of blood T cell repertoires in COVID-19. Study background: The United States, Italy and Spain provided the acute and convalescent COVID-19 samples. Sources were T cells, B-cell-depleted T cells, or PBMCs; the material itself was cDNA or gDNA.

With V trimmed by 8 bases and J by 5 bases, 4 bases remained unmatched. The CDR3 is 12 residues long. Germline assignment: CDR1 MNHEY and CDR2 SVGAGI. As processed by the authors: Reference gene primer amplification gave estimated nucleated cell counts. The table came from immunoSEQ multiplex PCR; TCRdb's copy has only in-frame clones and leaves some out. V, J and clone size were drawn from that table, and D and trimming were deduced from the DNA. The sample lists 650,000 to 800,000 clones; about nine tenths were seen once. The TCR sequence derives from a woman aged 18 to 35 with acute or convalescent COVID-19. The sequenced material came from peripheral blood. The genes are TRBV6-5 and TRBJ2-5; 8 nucleotides align to TRBD1. CDR3 protein: CASRTGRETQYF. The CDR3 DNA follows: TGTGCCAGCCGGACAGGGAGGGAGACCCAGTACTTC.